The 9 T cell receptor beta chains presented below share a single source sample, sequenced in a study of T-cell reconstitution after alpha-beta-depleted transplantation in children. Preparation of the TCRbeta library used unique molecular identifiers. MiXCR, run by TCRdb on the PCR reads, gives a single entry per CDR3 protein. The table has 250,000 to 400,000 distinct CDR3 sequences, over 20% seen once. The sample here was PBMCs, mostly from graft donor cells, taken 180 days after TCRalphabeta/CD19-depleted stem cell transplant. Source of these receptors: a male patient between 10 and 17 years old who had a stem cell transplant for acute lymphoblastic leukemia, so the T cells may come from the graft donor.

This chain joins TRBV2 and TRBJ2-7, with D perhaps given as TRBD1 or TRBD2 (5 bases each). Germline V gene sequence: CDR1 SNHLY, CDR2 FYNNEI. The V end was cut by 6 bases, the J end by 5 bases, with 23 bases between. The CDR3 covers 16 residues. This chain's CDR3 is CASRLRGALSSNEQYF. Here the CDR3 DNA reads TGTGCCAGCAGGCTCCGAGGGGCTCTATCAAGCAACGAGCAGTACTTC.

This chain's CDR3 is CASSPVSRGLNTGELFF. The CDR3 DNA follows: TGCGCCAGCAGCCCGGTGTCTAGAGGTCTGAACACCGGGGAGCTGTTTTTT. The chain carries TRBV5-1 and TRBJ2-2; D is uncertain. This CDR3 is built from 17 residues. CDR1 is SGHRS and CDR2 is YFSETQ in the germline V gene. The V and J ends lost 4 bases and 1 base respectively, with 17 bases between them.

The genes are TRBV6-1 and TRBJ2-3; D not resolved. In germline, CDR1 is MNHNS, CDR2 SASEGT. The CDR3 has 13 residues. Trimming removed 2 bases at V and 1 base at J, with 4 bases between. The CDR3 DNA is TGTGCCAGCAGTGAACTAGGCACAGATACGCAGTATTTT. This sequence encodes CASSELGTDTQYF.

This rearrangement joins TRBV11-2 to TRBJ2-1; 14 positions agree with TRBD2. CDR3 length equals 21 residues. Germline V lookup: CDR1 SGHAT, CDR2 FQNNGV. Trimming removed 0 bases from V and 5 bases from J; junction bases left unmatched: 15. The CDR3 bases are TGTGCCAGCAGCTTAGACGGAGGACTAGCGGGAGGCCAGCCCCATAACAATGAGCAGTTCTTC. This encodes CASSLDGGLAGGQPHNNEQFF.

This clonotype was picked up a small number of times. V is TRBV3-1 and J is TRBJ1-2, with D uncertain. CDR1 is LGHDT and CDR2 is YNNKEL in the germline V gene (reference sequence). CDR3 length equals 14 residues. V was shortened by 0 bases and J by 4 bases, with 9 bases between the two germline ends. CDR3 amino acids: CASSQDLGGYGYTF. DNA of the CDR3: TGTGCCAGCAGCCAAGATTTGGGTGGCTATGGCTACACCTTC.

In this sample, this clonotype turned up many times. The V gene is TRBV12-3 or TRBV12-4, the J gene TRBJ1-2; D uncertain. CDR3 length: 13 residues. The V end was cut by 3 bases, the J end by 2 bases, with 7 bases between. For the CDR3, the DNA is TGTGCCAGCAGTTTGGAGGAGAACTATGGCTACACCTTC. The encoded protein is CASSLEENYGYTF.

The rearrangement joins TRBV7-3 to TRBJ2-1; 9 bases line up with TRBD2. V dropped 3 bases and J dropped 8; count of bases not matched to a gene: 17. Germline assignment: CDR1 SGHTA and CDR2 FQGTGA. The CDR3 contains 18 residues. The CDR3 DNA is TGTGCCAGCAGCTTGGGGCCGGCGGGGGGGCCTGTTTACGATGAGCAGTTCTTC. Translating gives CASSLGPAGGPVYDEQFF.

The chain joins TRBV27 to TRBJ2-7, with D perhaps being TRBD1 or TRBD2 (5 bases each). CDR3 length: 14 amino acids. Germline V lookup: CDR1 MNHEY, CDR2 SMNVEV (reference sequence). V dropped 3 bases and J dropped 7 bases, with 16 bases sitting between them. The DNA of the CDR3 is TGTGCCAGCAGTTTCGCCGGGGCCCGGCTAGAGCAGTACTTC. Amino acid sequence: CASSFAGARLEQYF.

This clonotype was counted between two and nine times. The chain recombines TRBV20-1 with TRBJ1-1, with 8 bases matching TRBD1. Per the germline V gene, CDR1 is DFQATT and CDR2 is SNEGSKA (reference sequence). The trim removed 6 bases at V and 3 bases at J, leaving 12 bases unmatched. The CDR3 spans 15 residues. The CDR3 nucleotides read TGCAGTGCCAGGGACAGGCCTGGGATGGACACTGAAGCTTTCTTT. Residues: CSARDRPGMDTEAFF.